This T cell receptor beta chain was found in a study of CD8+ T cells in alopecia areata. Worth noting for this clone: Mouse names are used for the genes. The read ends 4 residues shy of where the CDR3 ends; the end is completed using the germline J gene.

RNA, once extracted, was reverse transcribed into cDNA for use as the sequencing template. The protocol was immunoSEQ multiplex PCR, while the TCRdb copy is restricted to in-frame clones and leaves out a portion. Singletons are absent from the sample, which has approximately 300,000 clones. The germline gives CDR1 GKSSPN, CDR2 SITVG. CDR3 length equals 14 residues. The V end lost 5 bases, the J end lost 0 bases, and 11 bases lay between the germline ends. The pooled cutaneous lymph node cells were sorted using several markers (CD4, CD8alpha, NKG2D, NKG2ACE and others). The TCR comes from a C3H/HeJ mouse with alopecia areata. The strain's MHC type: H2-k. The sequencing sample was made of CD4+ T cells sorted from a lymph node. J is TRBJ2-1 and V is TRBV31; tentative D call: TRBD1 (6 bases). The sequenced part of the CDR3 DNA is TGTGCCTGGGGGACAAATTATAACTATGCT. Its translation: CAWGTNYNYA. From start to end, the CDR3 is CAWGTNYNYAEQFF.